The T cell receptor (beta chain) described here comes from a study of T cell clones after liver transplantation. This table comes from immunoSEQ multiplex PCR, and its TCRdb copy is limited to in-frame clones, with some not included. The sample lists just over 80,000 clones, over 80% occurring once. The CDR3 extends over 11 amino acids. Per germline, CDR1 DFQATT and CDR2 SNEGSKA (reference sequence). V was pared by 5 bases and J by 7 bases, with 11 bases between. In regard to this clone: Antigen: not known.

Regarding the study as a whole: Migration into the graft, not deletion, may explain lost graft donor-reactive T cells. Circulating graft-donor-reactive CD4 TCRbeta sequences fell significantly post-transplant in 5 of 8 subjects.

The V call is TRBV20-1, the J call TRBJ1-2; D gene uncertain. Material: CD4+ T cells from blood, obtained around 42 months after liver transplant. The clonotype originates from a human patient who received a liver transplant. The graft donor may be the source of some T cells. The DNA of the CDR3 is TGCAGTGCTCCTCGGTATGCTGGCTACACCTTC. Its protein product is CSAPRYAGYTF.